Listed below are T cell receptor beta chains from one sample, sequenced in a study of early T cells in non-severe SARS-CoV-2 infection. In TCRdb, the 5' RACE reads were re-called with MiXCR into one record per CDR3 protein. In the table there are tens of thousands of distinct CDR3 sequences, over 12% of which are singletons. Specimen: whole blood. Receptor source: an adult who was a healthcare worker with PCR-confirmed SARS-CoV-2 infection or an uninfected control (not recorded which). The CDR3 runs from the conserved cysteine through the conserved F or W. The order of the fields is V gene, CDR3 length, D gene, J gene, clone size, CDR3 DNA, CDR3 protein. The D gene is left open where the match is weak. The size entry is marked missing in some rows and otherwise reads once, few, many or a size class.

TRBV6-6	13	TRBD1	TRBJ1-5	-	TGTGCCAGCAGGACAGGGGGCAATCAGCCCCAGCATTTT	CASRTGGNQPQHF
TRBV9	16	TRBD1	TRBJ2-5	-	TGTGCCAGCAGCTCCGGGACAGACCCAAAGGGGGAGACCCAGTACTTC	CASSSGTDPKGETQYF
TRBV12-3/TRBV12-4	15	-	TRBJ2-5	-	TGTGCCAGCAGTTTTTTCGACGGGATCCCCGAGACCCAGTACTTC	CASSFFDGIPETQYF
TRBV14	15	TRBD1	TRBJ1-1	few	TGTGCCAGCAGCTCCCACAGGGGCGGGTACACTGAAGCTTTCTTT	CASSSHRGGYTEAFF
TRBV5-1	14	-	TRBJ1-1	-	TGCGCCAGCAGCTTGGATGAGGGTAGGGTAAAAGCTTTCTTT	CASSLDEGRVKAFF
TRBV29-1	14	-	TRBJ1-2	-	TGCAGCGTTGAAGATCTGCCTTCCGGCTATGGCTACACCTTC	CSVEDLPSGYGYTF
TRBV7-2	15	-	TRBJ2-6	-	TGTGCCAGCAGCCCGCTTAGGACTGGGGCCAACGTCCTGACTTTC	CASSPLRTGANVLTF
TRBV2	12	-	TRBJ1-1	-	TGTGCCAGCAGTGTCGATGGGGGTGAAGCTTTCTTT	CASSVDGGEAFF
TRBV20-1	14	-	TRBJ2-1	many	TGCAGTGCTAGAGGGGGGGACAGCTACAATGAGCAGTTCTTC	CSARGGDSYNEQFF
TRBV7-2	15	TRBD2	TRBJ2-3	once	TGTGCCAGCAGCTCGCTAGCGGGGAGCACAGATACGCAGTATTTT	CASSSLAGSTDTQYF
TRBV12-3/TRBV12-4	12	-	TRBJ1-2	-	TGTGCCAGCAGTTTGCACTACTATGGCTACACCTTC	CASSLHYYGYTF
TRBV20-1	16	-	TRBJ2-2	few	TGCAGTGCCACCCCATACAGGGCTACGAGGACCGGGGAGCTGTTTTTT	CSATPYRATRTGELFF
TRBV3-1	16	-	TRBJ2-1	few	TGTGCCAGCAGCCAAGACAATCTACTAGTCCACAATGAGCAGTTCTTC	CASSQDNLLVHNEQFF
TRBV7-9	14	-	TRBJ1-1	many	TGTGCCAGCAGCTTAGTACGGAGAGACACTGAAGCTTTCTTT	CASSLVRRDTEAFF
TRBV2	14	TRBD1	TRBJ2-2	few	TGTGCCAGCCGAGGACAGGCGGTCACCGGGGAGCTGTTTTTT	CASRGQAVTGELFF
TRBV18	14	-	TRBJ2-4	-	TGTGCCAGCTCACCCCAGGGTGACAAAAACATTCAGTACTTC	CASSPQGDKNIQYF
TRBV20-1	19	TRBD2	TRBJ2-3	-	TGCAGTGCTAGCGTGTCTAGCGGCCAATTCCTAGTGAACACAGATACGCAGTATTTT	CSASVSSGQFLVNTDTQYF
TRBV28	16	-	TRBJ2-3	many	TGTGCCAGCAGTTTATCAGGTGGAACTAGCACAGATACGCAGTATTTT	CASSLSGGTSTDTQYF
TRBV19	15	-	TRBJ1-5	-	TGTGCCAGTAACCCGGGGAGGGTTGTTAATCAGCCCCAGCATTTT	CASNPGRVVNQPQHF
TRBV5-1	15	-	TRBJ1-6	-	TGCGCCAGCAGCTTGGACGGGCCGAATAATTCACCCCTCCACTTT	CASSLDGPNNSPLHF
TRBV20-1	14	TRBD1	TRBJ2-3	many	TGCAGTGCTAGAGAGACAGGGGTCCCAGATACGCAGTATTTT	CSARETGVPDTQYF
TRBV7-2	15	TRBD2	TRBJ2-2	many	TGTGCCAGCAGCTTTGGCGCGGGGGGCACCGGGGAGCTGTTTTTT	CASSFGAGGTGELFF
TRBV14	14	-	TRBJ2-3	-	TGTGCCAGCAGCCTCGGACGGGTAACAGATACGCAGTATTTT	CASSLGRVTDTQYF
TRBV19	15	TRBD1	TRBJ2-2	-	TGTGCCAGTATTCCGGGACAGGTGAACACCGGGGAGCTGTTTTTT	CASIPGQVNTGELFF
TRBV29-1	11	-	TRBJ1-1	-	TGCAGCGTTGTTCGTGGGACTGAAGCTTTCTTT	CSVVRGTEAFF
TRBV30	16	-	TRBJ2-1	-	TGTGCCTGGAGTCCTCAACGAGGGGGGCGCCTGGATGAGCAGTTCTTC	CAWSPQRGGRLDEQFF
TRBV25-1	13	-	TRBJ1-1	once	TGTGCCAGCACGGGCGGGGAATTCACTGAAGCTTTCTTT	CASTGGEFTEAFF
TRBV29-1	12	-	TRBJ1-2	-	TGCAGCGTTGAGGCAGAGAACTATGGCTACACCTTC	CSVEAENYGYTF
TRBV20-1	16	TRBD1	TRBJ2-6	-	TGCAGTGCTACTGGACAGGAACATTCTGGGGCCAACGTCCTGACTTTC	CSATGQEHSGANVLTF
TRBV19	17	-	TRBJ2-6	few	TGTGCCAGTAGTCCTCGGAGAGTTAGCTCTGGGGCCAACGTCCTGACTTTC	CASSPRRVSSGANVLTF
TRBV6-5	13	TRBD1	TRBJ2-1	few	TGTGCCACACGGACAGGGAACTACAATGAGCAGTTCTTC	CATRTGNYNEQFF
TRBV28	13	-	TRBJ1-1	few	TGTGCCAGCAGTATGAGGGGAGGCACTGAAGCTTTCTTT	CASSMRGGTEAFF
TRBV20-1	15	TRBD1	TRBJ1-1	-	TGCAGTGCTAGGGATGACCAGGGGGCGATCACTGAAGCTTTCTTT	CSARDDQGAITEAFF
TRBV6-6	11	-	TRBJ1-2	-	TGTGCCAGCAGTTACGGAGATGGCTACACCTTC	CASSYGDGYTF
TRBV5-1	16	TRBD1	TRBJ2-5	-	TGCGCCAGCAGCTCGGTTACAGGGGGCAAGGGAGAGACCCAGTACTTC	CASSSVTGGKGETQYF
TRBV7-3	13	-	TRBJ1-2	-	TGTGCCTGCAGCTCCCAACCCTTGTATGGCTACACCTTC	CACSSQPLYGYTF
TRBV27	20	TRBD2	TRBJ2-3	few	TGTGCCAGCAGTTTATGGCCTCCCGGGACTAGCGGTGCTAACACAGATACGCAGTATTTT	CASSLWPPGTSGANTDTQYF
TRBV29-1	13	-	TRBJ2-5	-	TGCAGCGTTGATATTTTGGGTCGGGAGACCCAGTACTTC	CSVDILGRETQYF
TRBV18	12	-	TRBJ2-5	-	TGTGCCAGTGCTGCTCGGGGAGAGACCCAGTACTTC	CASAARGETQYF
TRBV11-2	15	TRBD1	TRBJ1-2	few	TGTGCCAGCAGCTTTACAGGGGGCGCCCAGGGTGGCTACACCTTC	CASSFTGGAQGGYTF
TRBV20-1	16	TRBD1	TRBJ2-3	few	TGCAGTGCTAGGCCTGAAAGACAGGGCGGCACAGATACGCAGTATTTT	CSARPERQGGTDTQYF
TRBV5-1	13	-	TRBJ2-3	-	TGCGCCAGCAGCTTGTTTGTGGCAGATACGCAGTATTTT	CASSLFVADTQYF
TRBV12-3/TRBV12-4	15	TRBD1	TRBJ2-5	-	TGTGCCAGCAGTCGCGGACAGGGCCAGCGAGAGACCCAGTACTTC	CASSRGQGQRETQYF
TRBV10-3	14	TRBD1	TRBJ1-1	few	TGTGCCATCAGAACGGGACAGGCGAACACTGAAGCTTTCTTT	CAIRTGQANTEAFF
TRBV5-1	14	-	TRBJ1-4	many	TGCGCCAGCAGCAGGTCCGGGGGTAATGAAAAACTGTTTTTT	CASSRSGGNEKLFF
TRBV15	14	TRBD1	TRBJ1-2	-	TGTGCCACCAGCAGACTGACAGGGGGCTATGGCTACACCTTC	CATSRLTGGYGYTF
TRBV7-2	15	TRBD2	TRBJ2-4	few	TGTGCCAGCAGCTTCGCGGGGGTAGCCAAAAACATTCAGTACTTC	CASSFAGVAKNIQYF
TRBV20-1	15	-	TRBJ2-5	-	TGCAGTGCTAGCGGGGCAGCTCGGCAGGGGGAGACCCAGTACTTC	CSASGAARQGETQYF
TRBV30	13	-	TRBJ1-4	many	TGTGCCTGGAGTTCGAGCTCTAATGAAAAACTGTTTTTT	CAWSSSSNEKLFF
TRBV5-5	17	TRBD2	TRBJ2-2	-	TGTGCCAGCAGCACACTAGCGGGGGGACTGAACACCGGGGAGCTGTTTTTT	CASSTLAGGLNTGELFF
TRBV20-1	12	TRBD1	TRBJ1-2	once	TGCAGTGCTAGCCCGACAGGGTATGGCTACACCTTC	CSASPTGYGYTF
TRBV4-2	17	TRBD2	TRBJ2-3	-	TGTGCCAGCAGCCAAGGGACTAGCGGGGTTAGCACAGATACGCAGTATTTT	CASSQGTSGVSTDTQYF
TRBV29-1	14	-	TRBJ2-3	-	TGCAGCACCCTCAAGGGACCCAGCACAGATACGCAGTATTTT	CSTLKGPSTDTQYF
TRBV18	14	-	TRBJ1-5	few	TGTGCCAGCTCACCAGGGTTAAGCAATCAGCCCCAGCATTTT	CASSPGLSNQPQHF
TRBV2	14	TRBD1	TRBJ1-5	-	TGTGCCAGCAGTCCGGGACAGGGGGTTCAGCCCCAGCATTTT	CASSPGQGVQPQHF
TRBV29-1	12	-	TRBJ1-1	-	TGCAGCGTGGAGGGTGCATATGATGAAGCTTTCTTT	CSVEGAYDEAFF
TRBV9	15	TRBD2	TRBJ2-5	few	TGTGCCAGCAGCGCAGCGGGGGGGATTCGAGAGACCCAGTACTTC	CASSAAGGIRETQYF
TRBV28	14	-	TRBJ2-5	-	TGTGCCAGCAGTTTCGCTACCGTACAAGAGACCCAGTACTTC	CASSFATVQETQYF
TRBV10-3	15	-	TRBJ2-2	-	TGTGCCATCAGTGCCCAAGACAGATTCACCGGGGAGCTGTTTTTT	CAISAQDRFTGELFF
TRBV6-1	14	TRBD1	TRBJ2-2	-	TGTGCCACCTTGGACAGGGGGCACACCGGGGAGCTGTTTTTT	CATLDRGHTGELFF